These 12 T cell receptor beta chains came from one sample sequenced in a study of T cells after posttransplantation cyclophosphamide. Sequencing was performed with immunoSEQ multiplex PCR; in TCRdb, only in-frame clones are kept and a portion is missing. The sample contains 9,000 to 15,000 clones, around 2% of which appear only once. A marrow graft followed busulfan-fludarabine conditioning, with cyclophosphamide on days +3 and +4. Sequencing was performed on PBMCs, taken after allogeneic stem cell transplant with posttransplant cyclophosphamide. The receptors originated from a male patient aged 25-45 years who received an allogeneic stem cell transplant from a related donor, was CMV-positive, and had no GVHD. Some of these T cells may belong to the graft donor.

This clone was counted a few times. The J gene is TRBJ2-5, the V gene TRBV5-4; TRBD1 matches at 10 bases. With V trimmed by 3 bases and J by 5 bases, 7 bases remained unmatched. The CDR3 is made up of 15 amino acids. The germline V gene encodes CDR1 SGHNT and CDR2 YYREEE (reference sequence). CDR3 protein: CASSSPGQGIETQYF. The CDR3 bases are TGTGCCAGCAGCTCGCCGGGACAGGGGATCGAGACCCAGTACTTC.

This chain links TRBV5-1 with TRBJ2-7, with 7 bases that match TRBD1. Germline CDR1 is SGHRS and CDR2 is YFSETQ. The CDR3 spans 14 residues. V lost 4 bases, J lost 6 bases, and 10 bases stayed unmatched. This CDR3 is CASSRGQEGGEQYF. The CDR3 bases are TGCGCCAGCAGCCGAGGACAGGAAGGGGGCGAGCAGTACTTC.

The chain carries TRBV7-2 and TRBJ2-7; D is unresolved. Trimming took 1 base from V and 4 from J, leaving 8 bases between them. The CDR3 sequence is 13 residues long. Germline lookup yields CDR1 SGHTA and CDR2 FQGNSA. The CDR3 nucleotides are TGTGCCAGCAGCTTAGGAAGCATATACGAGCAGTACTTC. Protein product: CASSLGSIYEQYF.

CDR3 residues: CASSLGTGGYEQYF. CDR3 sequence (DNA): TGTGCCAGCAGCTTGGGGACAGGGGGCTACGAGCAGTACTTC. This chain connects TRBV11-2 to TRBJ2-7, with 11 positions matching TRBD1. The CDR3 runs to 14 residues. Germline CDR1 is SGHAT and CDR2 is FQNNGV. After removal of 3 bases from V and 3 bases from J, the junction contained 1 base not matched to a gene.

This clone was counted between two and nine times. V usage is TRBV14 and J usage is TRBJ2-1; no definite D call. Deletions cut 2 bases from V and 6 bases from J, with 5 bases between. The CDR3 is 12 amino acids. Germline V CDR1 and CDR2: SGHDN, FVKESK. Written as DNA, the CDR3 is TGTGCCAGCAGCCAATACATCAATGAGCAGTTCTTC. It yields the protein CASSQYINEQFF.

The J gene is TRBJ2-1, the V gene TRBV27; 8 bases align to TRBD2. The V gene end was trimmed by 5 bases and the J gene end by 7 bases; junction bases not matched to a gene: 7. In germline, CDR1 is MNHEY, CDR2 SMNVEV (reference sequence). The CDR3 extends over 14 amino acids. The CDR3 spells CASSPRGGGNEQFF. The CDR3 nucleotides are TGTGCCAGCAGTCCCCGGGGGGGTGGGAATGAGCAGTTCTTC.

CDR3 bases: TGCAGTGCTAGTGGGAGGGAGCAGTTCTTC. Encoded protein: CSASGREQFF. The gene calls are TRBV20-1 and TRBJ2-1, with D tentatively TRBD2 (6 bases). Germline assignment: CDR1 DFQATT and CDR2 SNEGSKA (reference sequence). The CDR3 spans 10 residues. The V end lost 3 bases, the J end lost 10 bases, and 7 bases lay between the germline ends.

Only a few counts were recorded for this clone. At one end the junction does not follow the germline gene, possibly because of a read error. The gene calls are TRBV6-5 and TRBJ2-1, with a possible D match to TRBD1 (6 bases). Germline V gives CDR1 MNHEY, CDR2 SVGAGI. CDR3 size: 15 residues. CDR3 region: CASSDSGAPYNEQFF. The CDR3 nucleotides read TGTGCCAGCAGTGACTCAGGGGCCCCCTACAATGAGCAGTTCTTC.

This clone showed up just a few times. CDR3 coding DNA: TGTGCCAGCAGTCCTCAGACAGGGGGAGTAAACACCATATATTTT. This encodes CASSPQTGGVNTIYF. The chain joins TRBV27 to TRBJ1-3, with TRBD1 identical over 9 bases. The CDR3 totals 15 residues. Trimming at V came to 5 bases and at J to 6 bases, leaving 8 bases not matched to a gene. From germline, CDR1 is MNHEY and CDR2 SMNVEV (reference sequence).

This CDR3 reads CASRPNYRQGARTGELFF. In nucleotides, the CDR3 is TGTGCCAGCAGACCTAACTATCGACAGGGGGCTCGAACCGGGGAGCTGTTTTTT. The chain uses TRBV28 and TRBJ2-2; TRBD1 matches at 10 bases. CDR3 length: 18 amino acids. Germline V gene lookup returns CDR1 MDHEN and CDR2 SYDVKM. The junction had 15 bases not matched to a gene; V was cut back by 6 bases and J by 5 bases.

This clone was detected a few times. The chain couples TRBV14 to TRBJ2-3; 7 nucleotides align to TRBD1. The CDR3 totals 13 residues. The V segment lost 1 base and the J segment 11 bases; nucleotides outside the gene matches: 6. The germline CDR1 and CDR2 sequences are SGHDN and FVKESK. The CDR3 DNA sequence: TGTGCCAGCAGCCAAGCAGGTGCAGGGGGGCAGTATTTT. Protein: CASSQAGAGGQYF.

The chain uses TRBV12-5 and TRBJ1-1; possibly TRBD1 for D (5 bases). Trimming took off 1 base at V and 0 bases at J, with 9 bases between the two ends. CDR1 and CDR2 from the germline V gene are LGHNT and FRNRAP. This CDR3 contains 15 residues. CDR3 residues: CASGLAGQLNTEAFF. The CDR3 nucleotides are TGTGCTAGTGGTTTGGCTGGACAATTGAACACTGAAGCTTTCTTT.